This note documents a single TCR beta chain sequence. The antigen remains unidentified. This entry is derived from a study of cytomegalovirus exposure and HLA in healthy donors. Study results and limitations: Researchers catalogued approximately 160 TCR beta chains as cytomegalovirus-associated. In vitro experiments confirmed that three CMV-associated chains were specific for CMV antigens. Cytomegalovirus status, reportedly, was diagnosed with high specificity and sensitivity by the classifier.

J gave up 1 base and V 5 bases, and 6 bases lay outside the gene matches. The CDR3 is 14 residues long. Germline loops: CDR1 SGHNT, CDR2 YYREEE (reference sequence). TCRdb keeps only in-frame clones here, not all; method: immunoSEQ multiplex PCR. The table lists 100,000 to 150,000 clones, about 94% of them singletons. The source of this sequence is a young woman in good health and CMV-seronegative. The rearrangement links TRBV5-4 to TRBJ2-7, with TRBD1 matching 7 bases. Source material: PBMCs. CDR3 amino acids: CASSFTGESYEQYF. CDR3 sequence (DNA): TGTGCCAGCAGTTTTACAGGGGAGTCCTACGAGCAGTACTTC.